The clone carrying this T cell receptor (beta chain) came up once. There was relapse after autologous stem cell transplantation in every patient, and there was variation in brentuximab vedotin exposure. Using immunoSEQ multiplex PCR, the repertoire was profiled, and TCRdb retains in-frame clones only, with some absent. Here the sample spans around 65,000 clones, approximately 92% being singletons. The data belong to a study of PD-1 blockade in classical Hodgkin lymphoma. Germline assignment: CDR1 SGHVS and CDR2 FNYEAQ. The CDR3 runs to 16 residues. The V and J ends lost 5 bases and 8 bases, in that order; junction bases with no gene match: 14.

The chain has TRBV7-6 and TRBJ2-1; 8 nucleotides line up with TRBD1. The sequence was obtained from a human donor with classical Hodgkin lymphoma. The sequenced sample was peripheral blood mononuclear cells (PBMCs), obtained at baseline. The CDR3, as DNA: TGTGCCAGCAGCCCAAACAGGGGGGCCTTAAGTCATGAGCAGTTCTTC. This translates into CASSPNRGALSHEQFF.